Listed here are 20 T cell receptor beta chains from one sample, sequenced in a study of control samples from healthy donors and cancer patients. Sequenced by immunoSEQ multiplex PCR; TCRdb stores in-frame clones only, minus some. The sample includes about 40,000 clones, roughly nine tenths of them seen just once. The sample taken for sequencing was blood. These receptor sequences come from a woman aged 45-65 years in good health.

V gene TRBV5-5 combines with J gene TRBJ2-7; D is unresolved. CDR1 and CDR2 from the germline V gene are SGHKS and YYEKEE (reference sequence). The CDR3 sequence is 17 residues long. V lost 2 bases, J lost 1 base, and 19 bases lay in between. CDR3 loop: CASSFLPSGKSSYEQYF. Here the CDR3 DNA reads TGTGCCAGCAGCTTTTTACCCAGTGGAAAGAGTTCCTACGAGCAGTACTTC.

V is TRBV28 and J is TRBJ1-6, with 9 bases identical to TRBD1. The CDR3 runs to 18 residues. V was pared by 2 bases and J by 0 bases, with 5 bases of the junction left unmatched. The germline V gene encodes CDR1 MDHEN and CDR2 SYDVKM. The CDR3, as DNA: TGTGCCAGCAGTTTAGGCGGGACAGGGAGCTCCTATAATTCACCCCTCCACTTT. The encoded protein is CASSLGGTGSSYNSPLHF.

This chain uses TRBV20-1 with TRBJ1-2; 7 bases match TRBD1. The CDR3 extends over 11 amino acids. With V trimmed by 6 bases and J by 6 bases, 4 bases remained unmatched. Germline CDR1 is DFQATT and CDR2 is SNEGSKA (reference sequence). This chain's CDR3 is CSAYRGHGYTF. The CDR3, as DNA: TGCAGTGCCTACAGGGGCCATGGCTACACCTTC.

The rearrangement links TRBV28 to TRBJ1-1; 9 positions match TRBD1. This CDR3 is built from 15 residues. Germline assignment: CDR1 MDHEN and CDR2 SYDVKM. V dropped 6 bases and J dropped 1; count of bases not matched to a gene: 6. CDR3 protein: CASSTRQGGNTEAFF. CDR3 sequence (DNA): TGTGCCAGCAGCACCCGACAGGGGGGGAACACTGAAGCTTTCTTT.

This chain uses TRBV7-2 with TRBJ1-2; unclear D gene. The CDR3 length is 14 residues. V was shortened by 2 bases and J by 7 bases, with 14 bases between the two germline ends. Germline loops: CDR1 SGHTA, CDR2 FQGNSA. The CDR3 sequence is CASSLPAGFIGYTF. DNA for the CDR3: TGTGCCAGCAGCTTACCCGCCGGCTTTATTGGCTACACCTTC. Filled out from reference TRBV7-2 and TRBJ1-2, the complete variable domain reads GAGVSQSPSNKVTEKGKDVELRCDPISGHTALYWYRQSLGQGLEFLIYFQGNSAPDKSGLPSDRFSAERTGGSVSTLTIQRTQQEDSAVYLCASSLPAGFIGYTFGSGTRLTVV.

V and J are TRBV24-1 and TRBJ2-1, with TRBD2 identical over 11 bases. Trimming took 3 bases from V and 6 from J; bases not matched to a gene: 6. The germline V gene has CDR1 KGHDR and CDR2 SFDVKD. The CDR3 spans 16 residues. The CDR3 is CATSDPIAGGLNEQFF. CDR3 DNA: TGTGCCACCAGTGATCCCATAGCGGGGGGGCTCAATGAGCAGTTCTTC.

J is TRBJ1-4 and V is TRBV28; D gene ambiguous. V was clipped by 6 bases and J by 8 bases, with 10 bases between them. This CDR3 comprises 12 residues. The V gene's germline CDR1 is MDHEN and CDR2 SYDVKM. The CDR3 here is CASSPAREKLFF. The CDR3 nucleotides are TGTGCCAGCAGCCCCGCGCGCGAAAAACTGTTTTTT.

V gene TRBV14 combines with J gene TRBJ1-6, with TRBD1 matching 7 bases. V lost 3 bases to trimming and J lost 14 bases; unmatched junction nucleotides: 10. The CDR3 runs 14 residues. CDR1 and CDR2 (germline): SGHDN, FVKESK. The CDR3: CASSQGTAVGALHF. For the CDR3, the DNA is TGTGCCAGCAGCCAGGGGACAGCCGTTGGGGCCCTCCACTTT.

Turning to this clone: The same CDR3 also results from other DNA sequences found in this sample. V usage is TRBV19 and J usage is TRBJ2-6; the match to TRBD2 covers 8 bases. Germline-derived CDR1 and CDR2 are LNHDA and SQIVND (reference sequence). The J segment lost 4 bases and the V segment lost 9 bases, leaving 8 bases of the junction unmatched. This CDR3 spans 15 amino acids. The CDR3 reads CASTTGGRGANVLTF. The CDR3 nucleotides are TGTGCCAGCACAACGGGGGGGAGGGGGGCCAACGTCCTGACTTTC.

About this clone: It is likely a read error, because the conserved phenylalanine at the end of the CDR3 is missing. The DNA is left out, because the CDR3 cannot be placed on it with certainty; the CDR3 is given as TCRdb lists it. The chain uses TRBV2 and TRBJ1-4; the D call in the table, TRBD1, was not verified against the DNA. Germline lookup yields CDR1 SNHLY and CDR2 FYNNEI. The CDR3 numbers 11 amino acids, ends counted. Here the CDR3 reads CASSLRDREVS.

The CDR3 nucleotides are TGTGCCAGCAGCCAATCGATTAGTAACACTGAAGCTTTCTTT. Translation: CASSQSISNTEAFF. This sequence joins TRBV16 and TRBJ1-1; D gene unclear. Germline CDR1 KGHSY, CDR2 FQNENV. The V gene lost 0 bases and the J gene lost 2 bases, with 7 bases spanning the gap. This CDR3 has 14 residues.

The chain is built from TRBV7-3 and TRBJ2-6, with 8 bases identical to TRBD2. Germline V gene sequence: CDR1 SGHTA, CDR2 FQGTGA. The CDR3 is 20 residues long. V lost 5 bases and J lost 1; bases outside the gene matches: 16. This CDR3 reads CASSPLRAGRGGSGANVLTF. CDR3 sequence (DNA): TGTGCCAGCAGCCCCCTAAGGGCGGGCCGGGGGGGTTCTGGGGCCAACGTCCTGACTTTC.

The chain joins TRBV19 to TRBJ1-4; D gene ambiguous. Germline V lookup: CDR1 LNHDA, CDR2 SQIVND (reference sequence). V lost 5 bases and J lost 4, with 8 bases in between. The CDR3 covers 13 residues. Here the CDR3 reads CASSEEFNEKLFF. As DNA, the CDR3 is TGTGCCAGTAGTGAGGAGTTTAATGAAAAACTGTTTTTT.

This chain links TRBV5-6 with TRBJ1-6; D unclear. With 1 base removed from V and 0 bases from J, the gap between germline ends came to 11 bases. Germline CDR1 and CDR2: SGHDT and YYEEEE. The CDR3 runs to 17 residues. In DNA form, the CDR3 reads TGTGCCAGCAGCTTGACGGGGATGAGCTCCTATAATTCACCCCTCCACTTT. Translation: CASSLTGMSSYNSPLHF.

This chain connects TRBV11-2 to TRBJ2-6, with no clear D. Germline V lookup: CDR1 SGHAT, CDR2 FQNNGV. Trimming removed 4 bases at V and 0 bases at J, with 7 bases between. CDR3 length: 15 amino acids. The CDR3 is CASSSVLSGANVLTF. Here the CDR3 DNA reads TGTGCCAGCAGCTCCGTTCTCTCTGGGGCCAACGTCCTGACTTTC.

This chain connects TRBV6-2 or TRBV6-3 to TRBJ1-1; 9 bases fit TRBD1. CDR1 and CDR2 (germline): MNHEY, SVGEGT. There are 15 residues in the CDR3. V lost 5 bases, J lost 8 bases, and 12 bases stayed unmatched. The CDR3 loop reads CASSPSSTGGKEAFF. The CDR3 DNA follows: TGTGCCAGCAGTCCCTCCTCTACAGGGGGCAAGGAAGCTTTCTTT.

The chain joins TRBV19 to TRBJ1-2, with 7 bases identical to TRBD1. The germline V gene has CDR1 LNHDA and CDR2 SQIVND (reference sequence). With V trimmed by 4 bases and J by 8 bases, 10 bases remained unmatched. The CDR3 sequence is 14 residues long. The CDR3 DNA reads TGTGCCAGTAGTACAACTCGGACAGGCCGCGGCTACACCTTC. It codes for CASSTTRTGRGYTF.

The rearrangement uses TRBV18 and TRBJ2-7; D call uncertain. Germline V gene lookup returns CDR1 KGHSH and CDR2 LQKENI. CDR3 size: 12 residues. V lost 2 bases and J lost 3, with 5 bases in between. CDR3 in amino acids: CASSPANYEQYF. The CDR3 nucleotides read TGTGCCAGCTCACCAGCCAACTACGAGCAGTACTTC.

The chain employs TRBV24-1 and TRBJ1-5, with 7 bases lining up with TRBD1. J was trimmed by 0 bases and V by 8 bases; bases with no gene match: 6. Germline V gene lookup returns CDR1 KGHDR and CDR2 SFDVKD. CDR3 size: 15 residues. In DNA, the CDR3 is TGTGCCACCATCCCAACAGGGGATAGCAATCAGCCCCAGCATTTT. Protein: CATIPTGDSNQPQHF.

The genes are TRBV10-3 and TRBJ2-3; the match to TRBD1 covers 8 bases. The CDR3 is 14 amino acids. Per germline, CDR1 ENHRY and CDR2 SYGVKD. V was pared by 4 bases and J by 4 bases, with 4 bases of the junction left unmatched. CDR3 sequence reads: CAISGDRSADTQYF. For the CDR3, the DNA is TGTGCCATCAGTGGGGACAGGAGTGCAGATACGCAGTATTTT.